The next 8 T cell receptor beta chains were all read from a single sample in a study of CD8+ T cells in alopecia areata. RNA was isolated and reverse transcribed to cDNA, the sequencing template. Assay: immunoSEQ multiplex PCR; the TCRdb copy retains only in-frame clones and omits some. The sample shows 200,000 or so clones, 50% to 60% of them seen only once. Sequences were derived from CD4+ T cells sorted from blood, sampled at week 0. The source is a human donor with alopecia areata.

The CDR3 loop is CASSPFVGAQWIYNEQFF. The CDR3 DNA reads as TGTGCCAGCAGCCCGTTTGTCGGGGCTCAGTGGATTTACAATGAGCAGTTCTTC. V usage is TRBV5-6 and J usage is TRBJ2-1; D tentatively reads TRBD1 or TRBD2 (5 bases each). CDR3 length equals 18 residues. Germline V gene sequence: CDR1 SGHDT, CDR2 YYEEEE. The V end lost 4 bases, the J end lost 4 bases, and 24 bases lay between the germline ends.

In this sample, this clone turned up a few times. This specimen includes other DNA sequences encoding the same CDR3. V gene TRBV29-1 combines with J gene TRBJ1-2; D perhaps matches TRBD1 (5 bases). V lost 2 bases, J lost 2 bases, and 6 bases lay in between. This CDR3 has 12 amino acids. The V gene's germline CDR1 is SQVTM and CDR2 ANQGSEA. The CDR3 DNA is TGCAGCGTTGAACAGGGCAACTATGGCTACACCTTC. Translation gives CSVEQGNYGYTF. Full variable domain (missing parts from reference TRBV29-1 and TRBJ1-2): SAVISQKPSRDICQRGTSLTIQCQVDSQVTMMFWYRQQPGQSLTLIATANQGSEATYESGFVIDKFPISRPNLTFSTLTVSNMSPEDSSIYLCSVEQGNYGYTFGSGTRLTVV.

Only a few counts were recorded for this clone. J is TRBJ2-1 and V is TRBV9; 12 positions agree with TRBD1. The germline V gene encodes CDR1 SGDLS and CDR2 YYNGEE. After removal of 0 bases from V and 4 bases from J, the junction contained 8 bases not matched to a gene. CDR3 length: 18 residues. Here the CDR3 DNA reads TGTGCCAGCAGCGTAGGCTCTCGGGACAGGGGGCTTTACAATGAGCAGTTCTTC. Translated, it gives CASSVGSRDRGLYNEQFF. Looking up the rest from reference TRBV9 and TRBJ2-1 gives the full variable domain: DSGVTQTPKHLITATGQRVTLRCSPRSGDLSVYWYQQSLDQGLQFLIQYYNGEERAKGNILERFSAQQFPDLHSELNLSSLELGDSALYFCASSVGSRDRGLYNEQFFGPGTRLTVL.

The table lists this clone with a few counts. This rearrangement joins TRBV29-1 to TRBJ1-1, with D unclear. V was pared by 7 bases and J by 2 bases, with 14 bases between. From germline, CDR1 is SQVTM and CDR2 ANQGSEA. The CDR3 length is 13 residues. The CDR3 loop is CSASTALNTEAFF. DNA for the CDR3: TGCAGCGCCTCAACCGCCCTCAACACTGAAGCTTTCTTT. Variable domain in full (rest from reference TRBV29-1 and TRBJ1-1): SAVISQKPSRDICQRGTSLTIQCQVDSQVTMMFWYRQQPGQSLTLIATANQGSEATYESGFVIDKFPISRPNLTFSTLTVSNMSPEDSSIYLCSASTALNTEAFFGQGTRLTVV.

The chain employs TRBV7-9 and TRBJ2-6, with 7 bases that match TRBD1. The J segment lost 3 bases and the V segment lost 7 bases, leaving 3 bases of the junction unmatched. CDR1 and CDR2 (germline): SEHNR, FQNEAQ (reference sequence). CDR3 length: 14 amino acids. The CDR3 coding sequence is TGTGCCAGCATTACAGGGGATGGGGCCAACGTCCTGACTTTC. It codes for CASITGDGANVLTF.

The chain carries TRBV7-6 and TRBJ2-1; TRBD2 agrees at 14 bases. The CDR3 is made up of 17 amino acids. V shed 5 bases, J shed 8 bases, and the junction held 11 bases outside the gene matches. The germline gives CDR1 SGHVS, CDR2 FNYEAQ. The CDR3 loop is CASSQLTGTSGSHEQFF. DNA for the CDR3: TGTGCCAGCAGCCAACTGACCGGGACTAGCGGGAGCCATGAGCAGTTCTTC.

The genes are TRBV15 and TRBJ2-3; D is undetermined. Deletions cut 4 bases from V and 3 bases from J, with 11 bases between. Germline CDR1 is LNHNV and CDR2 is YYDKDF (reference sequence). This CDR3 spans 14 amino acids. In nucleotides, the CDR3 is TGTGCCACCAGCATTGGTCCCAAAACAGATACGCAGTATTTT. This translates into CATSIGPKTDTQYF.

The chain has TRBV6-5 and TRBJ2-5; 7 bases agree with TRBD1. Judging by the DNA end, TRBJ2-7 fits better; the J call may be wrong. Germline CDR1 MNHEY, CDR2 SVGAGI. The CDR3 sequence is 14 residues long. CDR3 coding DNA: TGTGCCAGCAGTGACAGGGTCCAACCCTACGAGCAGTACTTC. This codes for CASSDRVQPYEQYF.